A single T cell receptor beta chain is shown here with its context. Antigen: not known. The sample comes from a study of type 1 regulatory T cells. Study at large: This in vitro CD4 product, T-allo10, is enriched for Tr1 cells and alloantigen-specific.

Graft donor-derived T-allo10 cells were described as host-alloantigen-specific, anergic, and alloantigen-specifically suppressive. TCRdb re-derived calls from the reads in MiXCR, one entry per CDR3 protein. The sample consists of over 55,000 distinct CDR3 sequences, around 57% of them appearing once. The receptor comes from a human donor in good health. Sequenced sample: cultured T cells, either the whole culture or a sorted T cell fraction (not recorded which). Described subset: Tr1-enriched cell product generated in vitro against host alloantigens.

In nucleotides, the CDR3 is TGTGCCAGCAGTTTTGGGGGAGTGGGGAATGAGCAGTTCTTC. Encoded protein: CASSFGGVGNEQFF. The chain uses TRBV28 and TRBJ2-1; either TRBD1 or TRBD2 may fit D (5 bases each). The CDR3 runs 14 residues. The V gene lost 3 bases and the J gene lost 7 bases, with 13 bases spanning the gap. Germline CDR1 is MDHEN and CDR2 is SYDVKM.